A single sample is the source of the 16 T cell receptor beta chains below, sequenced in a study of shared clonotypes between healthy human individuals. Assay used: immunoSEQ multiplex PCR; TCRdb lists only in-frame clones, some missing. The sample shows about 1.1 million clones, 70% to 80% of them seen only once. The sequencing input was memory CD4+ T cells from PBMCs. Sample subset: CD45RA-negative fraction. These receptors were obtained from a man between 18 and 29 years old in good health. Some clones in this sample may be carry-over from other donors' samples.

The genes are TRBV29-1 and TRBJ2-1; 8 positions match TRBD1. V shed 6 bases, J shed 8 bases, and the junction held 6 bases outside the gene matches. Germline V lookup: CDR1 SQVTM, CDR2 ANQGSEA. CDR3 length equals 12 residues. The CDR3 DNA reads TGCAGCGTAGACAGGGGTTGGGATGAGCAGTTCTTC. Amino acids: CSVDRGWDEQFF.

The chain combines TRBV18 with TRBJ1-2, with TRBD1 matching over 7 bases. The germline gives CDR1 KGHSH, CDR2 LQKENI. The CDR3 is 15 amino acids. Trimming took 4 bases from V and 8 from J; bases not matched to a gene: 13. CDR3 sequence reads: CASSLGQASMLGYTF. In DNA form, the CDR3 reads TGTGCCAGCTCACTTGGACAGGCATCTATGTTGGGCTACACCTTC.

The table lists this clone with a count of one. A single base separates this from a much larger clone, so it may be a read error. Other DNA sequences of this sample code for an identical CDR3. This chain's CDR3 is CASSFQGANTEAFF. CDR3 in DNA: TGTGCCAGCAGCTTCCAGGGGGCGAACACTGAAGCTTTCTTT. The chain has TRBV7-2 and TRBJ1-1; 8 positions match TRBD1. The CDR3 covers 14 residues. J lost 1 base, V lost 3 bases, and 1 base had no gene match. CDR1 and CDR2 from the germline V gene are SGHTA and FQGNSA. The whole variable domain, filled in from reference TRBV7-2 and TRBJ1-1, reads GAGVSQSPSNKVTEKGKDVELRCDPISGHTALYWYRQSLGQGLEFLIYFQGNSAPDKSGLPSDRFSAERTGGSVSTLTIQRTQQEDSAVYLCASSFQGANTEAFFGQGTRLTVV.

V usage is TRBV6-5 and J usage is TRBJ1-2; D unclear. The CDR3 consists of 13 residues. Per the germline V gene, CDR1 is MNHEY and CDR2 is SVGAGI. V gave up 5 bases and J gave up 0 bases, with 7 bases separating them. CDR3 DNA: TGTGCCAGCAGTCCTACCCCTAACTATGGCTACACCTTC. This gives the protein CASSPTPNYGYTF.

On this clone itself: Other DNA variants within this sample encode the same CDR3. The V gene is TRBV7-3, the J gene TRBJ2-2; D might be TRBD2 (6 bases). Germline values: CDR1 SGHTA, CDR2 FQGTGA. Trimming removed 5 bases from V and 4 bases from J, with 11 bases in between. CDR3 length: 14 residues. The CDR3 protein is CASSPGTFTGELFF. The CDR3 DNA follows: TGTGCCAGCAGCCCCGGGACTTTCACCGGGGAGCTGTTTTTT.

This clone was observed a few times. The chain recombines TRBV28 with TRBJ2-7; tentatively, D is TRBD1 (5 bases). Germline assignment: CDR1 MDHEN and CDR2 SYDVKM. The V end was cut by 3 bases, the J end by 2 bases, with 14 bases between. The CDR3 runs 15 residues. The CDR3 sequence is CASSLGGADPYEQYF. The CDR3 DNA reads as TGTGCCAGCAGTTTGGGTGGGGCGGACCCCTACGAGCAGTACTTC.

This clone appeared a few times. DNA of the CDR3: TGTGCCAGCAGTGCGGGGCAAATGTACCAGCCCCAGCATTTT. Translated, it gives CASSAGQMYQPQHF. V and J are TRBV2 and TRBJ1-5; a possible D gene is TRBD1 (5 bases). CDR3 size: 14 residues. Trimming removed 4 bases at V and 7 bases at J, with 14 bases between. Germline CDR1 SNHLY, CDR2 FYNNEI.

The genes are TRBV6-1 and TRBJ2-4; 11 bases are a match to TRBD1. The germline gives CDR1 MNHNS, CDR2 SASEGT. Trimming at V came to 6 bases and at J to 5 bases, leaving 6 bases not matched to a gene. This CDR3 contains 15 residues. This CDR3 is CASSGQGARENIQYF. Here the CDR3 DNA reads TGTGCCAGCAGCGGACAGGGGGCGCGTGAAAACATTCAGTACTTC.

This clone showed up just once. This chain links TRBV6-1 with TRBJ2-2; 7 bases fit TRBD1. The CDR3 extends over 14 amino acids. Germline CDR1 reads MNHNS; CDR2 reads SASEGT. With V trimmed by 6 bases and J by 2 bases, 3 bases remained unmatched. CDR3 residues: CASSRDSNTGELFF. The CDR3 bases are TGTGCCAGCAGCAGGGACAGTAACACCGGGGAGCTGTTTTTT.

This chain connects TRBV6-5 to TRBJ2-2; the match to TRBD1 covers 8 bases. Trimming cost V 7 bases and J 1 base; bases outside gene matches: 5. There are 15 residues in the CDR3. Germline values: CDR1 MNHEY, CDR2 SVGAGI. As DNA, the CDR3 is TGTGCCAGCAAAGGACAGGGCCTGAACACCGGGGAGCTGTTTTTT. Translation: CASKGQGLNTGELFF.

There are a few counts of this clone. The CDR3 coding sequence is TGTGCCAGCAGTCCACTCGGGACTACTCACGGGGAGCTGTTTTTT. This sequence encodes CASSPLGTTHGELFF. The chain joins TRBV27 to TRBJ2-2, with 7 bases identical to TRBD2. The V gene's germline CDR1 is MNHEY and CDR2 SMNVEV (reference sequence). V was clipped by 5 bases and J by 7 bases; unmatched bases: 10. The CDR3 sequence is 15 residues long.

CDR3 nucleotide sequence: TGTGCCAGCAGTTTGGACGGGGGGAACACTGAAGCTTTCTTT. Residues: CASSLDGGNTEAFF. The rearrangement links TRBV28 to TRBJ1-1, with a possible D match to TRBD1 (5 bases). The V gene lost 3 bases and the J gene lost 1 base, with 9 bases spanning the gap. The CDR3 covers 14 residues. Germline V gene data show CDR1 as MDHEN and CDR2 as SYDVKM.

The chain uses TRBV2 and TRBJ2-1; 16 bases are shared with TRBD2. Losses at the gene ends were 4 bases for V and 6 bases for J; bases not matched to a gene: 12. This CDR3 is built from 19 residues. The germline V gene encodes CDR1 SNHLY and CDR2 FYNNEI. Written as DNA, the CDR3 is TGTGCCAGCAGTGCTCACCCGGGACTAGCGGGAGGGCCGTTCAATGAGCAGTTCTTC. Translated: CASSAHPGLAGGPFNEQFF.

This clone showed up many times. The chain has TRBV6-6 and TRBJ1-5, with D maybe TRBD1 (5 bases). The CDR3 totals 14 residues. Trimming cost V 7 bases and J 4 bases, with 14 bases left between them. CDR1 and CDR2 (germline): MNHNY, SVGAGI (reference sequence). CDR3 in DNA: TGTGCCAGCACCACCGGGGCAGTAAATCAGCCCCAGCATTTT. It encodes CASTTGAVNQPQHF.

The rearrangement uses TRBV7-8 and TRBJ1-2; no clear D gene. V shed 5 bases and J shed 8 bases, with 12 bases lying between them. Germline V gene lookup returns CDR1 SGHVS and CDR2 FQNEAQ. The CDR3 length is 12 residues. CDR3 bases: TGTGCCAGCAGCCTCAGGTCTGAAGGCTACACCTTC. Translated: CASSLRSEGYTF.

This rearrangement joins TRBV5-1 to TRBJ1-5, with D uncertain. The CDR3 has 15 amino acids. Trimming left V 0 bases short and J 0 bases short, with 7 bases between. The germline V gene encodes CDR1 SGHRS and CDR2 YFSETQ. Written as DNA, the CDR3 is TGCGCCAGCAGCTTGGGTGGGGTTAGCAATCAGCCCCAGCATTTT. Translation gives CASSLGGVSNQPQHF.